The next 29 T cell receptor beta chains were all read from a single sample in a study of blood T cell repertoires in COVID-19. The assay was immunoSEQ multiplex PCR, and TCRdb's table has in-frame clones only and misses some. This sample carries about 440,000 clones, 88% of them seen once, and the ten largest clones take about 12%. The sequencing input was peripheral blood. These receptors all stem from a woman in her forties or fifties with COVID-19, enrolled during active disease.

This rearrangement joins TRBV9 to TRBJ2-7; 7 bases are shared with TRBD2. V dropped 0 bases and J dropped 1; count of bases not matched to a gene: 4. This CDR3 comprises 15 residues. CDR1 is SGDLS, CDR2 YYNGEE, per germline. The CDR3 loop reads CASSVGMGGSYEQYF. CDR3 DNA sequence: TGTGCCAGCAGCGTAGGAATGGGGGGGTCCTACGAGCAGTACTTC.

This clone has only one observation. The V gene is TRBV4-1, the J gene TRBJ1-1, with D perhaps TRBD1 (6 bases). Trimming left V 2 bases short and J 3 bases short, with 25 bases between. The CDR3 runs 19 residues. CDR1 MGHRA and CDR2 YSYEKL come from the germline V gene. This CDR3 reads CASSQKYLRTVFSYTEAFF. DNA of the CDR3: TGCGCCAGCAGCCAAAAATACCTTCGGACAGTTTTTTCTTACACTGAAGCTTTCTTT.

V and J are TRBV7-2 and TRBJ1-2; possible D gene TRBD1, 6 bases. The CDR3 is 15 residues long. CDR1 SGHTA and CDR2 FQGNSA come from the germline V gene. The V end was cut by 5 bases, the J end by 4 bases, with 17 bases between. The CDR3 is CASSQNGQPSYGYTF. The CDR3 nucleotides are TGTGCCAGCAGCCAAAACGGACAGCCTTCCTATGGCTACACCTTC.

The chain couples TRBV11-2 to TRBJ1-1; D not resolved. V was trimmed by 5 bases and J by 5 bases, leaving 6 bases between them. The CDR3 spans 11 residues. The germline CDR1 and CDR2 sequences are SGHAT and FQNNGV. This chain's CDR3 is CASSAQTEAFF. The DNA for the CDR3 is TGTGCCAGCAGCGCCCAGACTGAAGCTTTCTTT.

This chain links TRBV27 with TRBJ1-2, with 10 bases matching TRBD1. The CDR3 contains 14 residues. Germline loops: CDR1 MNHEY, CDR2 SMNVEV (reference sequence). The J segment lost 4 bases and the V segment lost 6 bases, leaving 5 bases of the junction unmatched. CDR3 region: CASRPGQGFYGYTF. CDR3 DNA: TGTGCCAGCAGGCCGGGACAGGGGTTCTATGGCTACACCTTC.

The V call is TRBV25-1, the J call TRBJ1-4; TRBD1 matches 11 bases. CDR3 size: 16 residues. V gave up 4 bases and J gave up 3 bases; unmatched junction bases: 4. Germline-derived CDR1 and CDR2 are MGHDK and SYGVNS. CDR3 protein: CASSGGQGDSNEKLFF. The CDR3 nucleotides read TGTGCCAGCAGTGGGGGACAGGGGGATTCTAATGAAAAACTGTTTTTT.

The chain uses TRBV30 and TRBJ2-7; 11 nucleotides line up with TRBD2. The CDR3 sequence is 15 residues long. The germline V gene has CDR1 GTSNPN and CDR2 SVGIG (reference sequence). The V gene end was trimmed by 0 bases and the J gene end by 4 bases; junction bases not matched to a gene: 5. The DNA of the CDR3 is TGTGCCTGGAGTGTAACGGGACTAGCGGATTACGAGCAGTACTTC. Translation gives CAWSVTGLADYEQYF. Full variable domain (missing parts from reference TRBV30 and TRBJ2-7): SQTIHQWPATLVQPVGSPLSLECTVEGTSNPNLYWYRQAAGRGLQLLFYSVGIGQISSEVPQNLSASRPQDRQFILSSKKLLLSDSGFYLCAWSVTGLADYEQYFGPGTRLTVT.

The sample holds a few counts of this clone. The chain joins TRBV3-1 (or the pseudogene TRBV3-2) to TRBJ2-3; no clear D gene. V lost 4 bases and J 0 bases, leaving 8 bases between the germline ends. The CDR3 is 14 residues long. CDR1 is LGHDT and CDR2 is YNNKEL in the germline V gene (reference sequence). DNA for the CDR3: TGTGCCAGCAGCCCGTTATTTAGCACAGATACGCAGTATTTT. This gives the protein CASSPLFSTDTQYF.

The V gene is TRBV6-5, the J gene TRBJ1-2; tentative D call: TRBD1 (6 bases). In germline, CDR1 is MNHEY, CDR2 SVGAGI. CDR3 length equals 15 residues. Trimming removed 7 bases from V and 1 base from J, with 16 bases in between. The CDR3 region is CASTMGADHNYGYTF. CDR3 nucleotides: TGTGCCAGCACCATGGGGGCAGATCATAACTATGGCTACACCTTC.

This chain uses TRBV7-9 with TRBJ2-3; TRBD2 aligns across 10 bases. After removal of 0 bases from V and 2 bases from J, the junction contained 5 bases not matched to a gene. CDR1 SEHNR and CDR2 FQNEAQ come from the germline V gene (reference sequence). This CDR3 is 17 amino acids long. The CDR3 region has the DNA TGTGCCAGCAGCTTAGCGGAGACTAGCGGGCACACAGATACGCAGTATTTT. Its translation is CASSLAETSGHTDTQYF.

CDR3 in DNA: TGTGCCAGCAGCCCACGGACAAATTCCGGAGAAAAACTGTTTTTT. Amino acids: CASSPRTNSGEKLFF. The chain is built from TRBV3-1 (or the pseudogene TRBV3-2) and TRBJ1-4; weak D call: TRBD1 (5 bases). Germline assignment: CDR1 LGHDT and CDR2 YNNKEL (reference sequence). Trimming removed 4 bases at V and 8 bases at J, with 17 bases between. This CDR3 is 15 amino acids long.

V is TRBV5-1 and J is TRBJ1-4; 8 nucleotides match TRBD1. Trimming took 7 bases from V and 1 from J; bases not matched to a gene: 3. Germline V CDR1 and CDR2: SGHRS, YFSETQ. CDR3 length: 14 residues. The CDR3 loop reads CASGRGRTNEKLFF. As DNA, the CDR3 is TGCGCCAGCGGCAGGGGGCGAACTAATGAAAAACTGTTTTTT.

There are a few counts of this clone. The CDR3 region is CAISEGADQPQHF. DNA for the CDR3: TGTGCCATCAGTGAGGGGGCTGATCAGCCCCAGCATTTT. V usage is TRBV10-3 and J usage is TRBJ1-5; tentatively, D is TRBD1 (5 bases). The germline V gene encodes CDR1 ENHRY and CDR2 SYGVKD. Deletions cut 2 bases from V and 5 bases from J, with 7 bases between. CDR3 length: 13 residues.

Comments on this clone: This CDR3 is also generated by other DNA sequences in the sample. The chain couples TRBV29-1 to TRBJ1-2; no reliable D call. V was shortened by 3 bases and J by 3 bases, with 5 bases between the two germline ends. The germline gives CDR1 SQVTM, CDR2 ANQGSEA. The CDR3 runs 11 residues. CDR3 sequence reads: CSVERDYGYTF. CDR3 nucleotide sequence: TGCAGCGTTGAGCGGGACTATGGCTACACCTTC.

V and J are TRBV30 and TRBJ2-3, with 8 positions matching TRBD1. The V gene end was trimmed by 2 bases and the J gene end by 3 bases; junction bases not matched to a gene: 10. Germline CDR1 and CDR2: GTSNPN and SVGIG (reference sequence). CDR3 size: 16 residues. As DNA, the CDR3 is TGTGCCTGGAGTACCGGACAGGGAATTTTAACAGATACGCAGTATTTT. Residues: CAWSTGQGILTDTQYF.

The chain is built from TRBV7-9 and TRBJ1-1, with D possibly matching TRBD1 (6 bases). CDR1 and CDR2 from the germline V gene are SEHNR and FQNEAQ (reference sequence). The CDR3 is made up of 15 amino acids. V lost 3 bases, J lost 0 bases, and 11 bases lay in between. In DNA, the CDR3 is TGTGCCAGCAGCTTCGGACAGACCATGAACACTGAAGCTTTCTTT. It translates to CASSFGQTMNTEAFF.

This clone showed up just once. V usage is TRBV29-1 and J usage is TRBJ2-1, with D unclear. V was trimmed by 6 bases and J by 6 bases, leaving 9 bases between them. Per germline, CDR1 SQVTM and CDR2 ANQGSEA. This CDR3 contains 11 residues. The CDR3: CSVWPGNEQFF. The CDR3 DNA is TGCAGCGTGTGGCCAGGCAATGAGCAGTTCTTC.

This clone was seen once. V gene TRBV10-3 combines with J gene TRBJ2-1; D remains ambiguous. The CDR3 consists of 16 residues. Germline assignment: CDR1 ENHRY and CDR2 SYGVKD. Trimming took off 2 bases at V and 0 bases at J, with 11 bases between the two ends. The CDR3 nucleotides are TGTGCCATCAGTGAGATTGGGCCGAGCTCCTACAATGAGCAGTTCTTC. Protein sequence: CAISEIGPSSYNEQFF.

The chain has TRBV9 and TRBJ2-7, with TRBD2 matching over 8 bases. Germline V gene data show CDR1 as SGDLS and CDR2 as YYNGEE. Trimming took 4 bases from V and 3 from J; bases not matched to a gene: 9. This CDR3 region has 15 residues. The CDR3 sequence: CASSPLASGYYEQYF. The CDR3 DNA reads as TGTGCCAGCAGCCCCCTAGCTAGCGGGTACTACGAGCAGTACTTC.

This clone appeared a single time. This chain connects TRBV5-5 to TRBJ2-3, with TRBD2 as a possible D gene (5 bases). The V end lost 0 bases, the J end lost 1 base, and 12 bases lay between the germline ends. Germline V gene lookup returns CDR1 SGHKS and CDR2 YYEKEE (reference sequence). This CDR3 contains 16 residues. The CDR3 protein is CASSLDLGVRTDTQYF. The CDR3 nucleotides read TGTGCCAGCAGCTTGGACCTCGGGGTACGCACAGATACGCAGTATTTT. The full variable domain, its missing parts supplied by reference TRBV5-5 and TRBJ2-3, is DAGVTQSPTHLIKTRGQQVTLRCSPISGHKSVSWYQQVLGQGPQFIFQYYEKEERGRGNFPDRFSARQFPNYSSELNVNALLLGDSALYLCASSLDLGVRTDTQYFGPGTRLTVL.

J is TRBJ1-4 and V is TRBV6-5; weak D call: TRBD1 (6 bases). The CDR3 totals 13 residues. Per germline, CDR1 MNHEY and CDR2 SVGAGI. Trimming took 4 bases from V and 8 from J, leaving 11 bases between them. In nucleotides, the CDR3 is TGTGCCAGCAGTTCCCACAGGGACGAAAAACTGTTTTTT. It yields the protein CASSSHRDEKLFF.

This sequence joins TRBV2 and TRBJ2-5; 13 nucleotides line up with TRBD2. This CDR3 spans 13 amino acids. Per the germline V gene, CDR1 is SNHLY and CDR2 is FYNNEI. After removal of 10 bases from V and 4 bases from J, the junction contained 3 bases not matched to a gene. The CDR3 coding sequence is TGTGCCACCCGGACTAGCGGGGGAGAGACCCAGTACTTC. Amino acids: CATRTSGGETQYF.

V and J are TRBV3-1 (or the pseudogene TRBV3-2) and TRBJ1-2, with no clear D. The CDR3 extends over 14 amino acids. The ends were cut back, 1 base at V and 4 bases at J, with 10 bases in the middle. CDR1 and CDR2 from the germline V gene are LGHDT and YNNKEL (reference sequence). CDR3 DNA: TGTGCCAGCAGCCAAGTAAGTGGGCTCTATGGCTACACCTTC. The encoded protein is CASSQVSGLYGYTF.

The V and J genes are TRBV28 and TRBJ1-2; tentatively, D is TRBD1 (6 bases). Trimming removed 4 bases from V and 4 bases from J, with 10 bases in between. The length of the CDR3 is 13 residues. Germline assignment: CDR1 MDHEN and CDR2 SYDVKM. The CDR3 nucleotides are TGTGCCAGCAGTTCGGGACAAATCTATGGCTACACCTTC. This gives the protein CASSSGQIYGYTF.

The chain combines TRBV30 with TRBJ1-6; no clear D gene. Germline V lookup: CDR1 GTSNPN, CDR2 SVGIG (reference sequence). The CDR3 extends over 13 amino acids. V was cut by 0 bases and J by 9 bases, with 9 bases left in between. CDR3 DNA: TGTGCCTGGAGTGTCGGCGGGATTTCACCCCTCCACTTT. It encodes CAWSVGGISPLHF.

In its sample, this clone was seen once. The DNA for the CDR3 is TGTGCCTGGACCGCCGGGACAGGGGCAGATACGCAGTATTTT. This encodes CAWTAGTGADTQYF. The chain uses TRBV30 and TRBJ2-3, with TRBD1 identical over 10 bases. Germline V lookup: CDR1 GTSNPN, CDR2 SVGIG (reference sequence). This CDR3 region has 14 residues. V shed 4 bases and J 4 bases; nucleotides not matched to a gene: 5. Full variable domain (remainder filled in from reference TRBV30 and TRBJ2-3): SQTIHQWPATLVQPVGSPLSLECTVEGTSNPNLYWYRQAAGRGLQLLFYSVGIGQISSEVPQNLSASRPQDRQFILSSKKLLLSDSGFYLCAWTAGTGADTQYFGPGTRLTVL.

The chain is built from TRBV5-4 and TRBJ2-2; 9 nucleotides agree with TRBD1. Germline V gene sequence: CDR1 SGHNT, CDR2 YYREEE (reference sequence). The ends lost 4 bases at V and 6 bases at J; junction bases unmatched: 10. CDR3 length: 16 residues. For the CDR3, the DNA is TGTGCCAGCAGCCGGGGGGAGGACAGGGGTCCCGGGGAGCTGTTTTTT. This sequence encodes CASSRGEDRGPGELFF.

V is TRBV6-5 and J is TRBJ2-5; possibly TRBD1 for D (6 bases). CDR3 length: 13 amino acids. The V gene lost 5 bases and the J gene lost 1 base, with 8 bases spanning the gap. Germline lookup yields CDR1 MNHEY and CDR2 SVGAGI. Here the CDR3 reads CASSRTVQETQYF. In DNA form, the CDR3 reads TGTGCCAGCAGTCGGACAGTCCAAGAGACCCAGTACTTC.

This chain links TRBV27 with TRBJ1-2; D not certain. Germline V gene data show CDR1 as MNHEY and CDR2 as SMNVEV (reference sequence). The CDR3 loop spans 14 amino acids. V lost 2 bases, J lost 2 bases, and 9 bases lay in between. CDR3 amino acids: CASSLVGGNYGYTF. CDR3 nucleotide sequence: TGTGCCAGCAGTTTAGTAGGAGGGAACTATGGCTACACCTTC.